The rows below give T cell receptor beta chains drawn from one sample of a study of CD8 T cells in ankylosing spondylitis. One entry per CDR3 protein results from TCRdb running MiXCR on the 5' RACE reads. This sample has about 240,000 distinct CDR3 sequences, with approximately 9% found just once. Sequencing used blood, either unsorted or a sorted T cell fraction (not recorded which). The receptors stem from a male donor with ankylosing spondylitis or in good health (not recorded which). Each CDR3 is given with its conserved first and last residue. D genes are given only for firm matches. Where a row states a size, it is once, few, many or the class of an expanded clone; other rows omit it.

>TRBV20-1|few|TRBJ2-1|-
CSARRRGQRTTSNEQFF
TGCAGTGCTAGGAGGCGGGGGCAGAGGACTACTAGCAATGAGCAGTTCTTC
>TRBV20-1|many|TRBJ2-1|-
CSARALWGEQFF
TGCAGTGCTAGAGCTCTTTGGGGTGAGCAGTTCTTC
>TRBV18|-|TRBJ1-3|-
CASSLTQPLSGNTIYF
TGTGCCAGCTCACTAACACAGCCTCTCTCTGGAAACACCATATATTTT
>TRBV7-2|many|TRBJ2-5|-
CASSLLPRDAQETQYF
TGTGCCAGCAGCTTACTGCCGCGGGACGCCCAAGAGACCCAGTACTTC
>TRBV14|many|TRBJ2-3|-
CASSQGPTQYF
TGTGCCAGCAGCCAAGGACCTACGCAGTATTTT
>TRBV4-1|-|TRBJ2-3|-
CASSQLSRGLLTDTQYF
TGCGCCAGCAGCCAACTCAGCCGAGGCCTACTTACAGATACGCAGTATTTT
>TRBV30|few|TRBJ1-1|-
CAWSVQEGFTEAFF
TGTGCCTGGAGTGTACAGGAGGGGTTCACTGAAGCTTTCTTT
>TRBV5-1|many|TRBJ2-2|TRBD2
CASSRTSGSGTGELFF
TGCGCCAGCAGCCGCACTAGCGGGAGTGGAACCGGGGAGCTGTTTTTT
>TRBV9|many|TRBJ1-4|TRBD1
CASSASSGQGGEKLFF
TGTGCCAGCAGCGCCTCCTCGGGACAGGGTGGGGAAAAACTGTTTTTT
>TRBV6-2/TRBV6-3|many|TRBJ2-4|-
CASSPLYQNIQYF
TGTGCCAGCAGCCCATTGTACCAAAACATTCAGTACTTC
>TRBV6-2/TRBV6-3|many|TRBJ1-5|-
CASPIGGCGGLHNQPQHF
TGTGCCAGCCCCATTGGGGGATGTGGGGGCCTACACAATCAGCCCCAGCATTTT
>TRBV10-3|many|TRBJ1-1|-
CAISLDRNTEAFF
TGTGCCATCAGTTTAGACCGGAACACTGAAGCTTTCTTT
>TRBV20-1|many|TRBJ1-4|-
CSARDRQDGEKLFF
TGCAGTGCTAGAGATAGACAGGACGGAGAAAAACTGTTTTTT
>TRBV25-1|many|TRBJ1-1|-
CASSPQSGGAEAFF
TGTGCCAGCAGTCCTCAGTCCGGAGGGGCTGAAGCTTTCTTT
>TRBV19|many|TRBJ1-5|TRBD1
CASSYRDRGYQPQHF
TGTGCCAGTAGTTACCGGGACAGGGGGTATCAGCCCCAGCATTTT